The rows below give T cell receptor beta chains drawn from one sample of a study of cytomegalovirus exposure and HLA in healthy donors. Generated by immunoSEQ multiplex PCR, the TCRdb table keeps only in-frame clones and is missing some. This table has some 120,000 clones, 75% to 85% appearing once. Sequencing was carried out using PBMCs. These receptors originate from a man aged 30 to 45 in good health and CMV-seropositive. Both conserved end residues are part of each CDR3. The D gene is left open where the match is weak. Only part of the rows carry a size: once, few, many, or a class if the clone is expanded.

TRBV5-1	-	once	TRBJ1-4	TGCGCCAGCAGCGGGCGGGGGACTAATGAAAAACTGTTTTTT	CASSGRGTNEKLFF
TRBV6-1	-	-	TRBJ2-7	TGTGCCAGCAGGAACGACACGAAGGGGCTTAAGGAGCAGTACTTC	CASRNDTKGLKEQYF
TRBV19	TRBD1	-	TRBJ1-5	TGTGCCAGTAGTCCGATAAGGGGCGACAGGGATGGTCAGCCCCAGCATTTT	CASSPIRGDRDGQPQHF
TRBV9	-	-	TRBJ2-7	TGTGCCAGCAGCGAGTACCATGGGCGCGAGCAGTACTTC	CASSEYHGREQYF
TRBV19	-	-	TRBJ1-4	TGTGCCAGTAGTATAATACGCGGGGGGGATGAAAAACTGTTTTTT	CASSIIRGGDEKLFF
TRBV7-9	-	-	TRBJ2-7	TGTGCCAGCAGTCCCATAAAACAGGGTAACCCCTACGAGCAGTACTTC	CASSPIKQGNPYEQYF
TRBV7-2	-	-	TRBJ1-2	TGTGCCAGCAGCACACCTGGCGGAGGTGGGGGCTACACCTTC	CASSTPGGGGGYTF
TRBV5-1	TRBD1	-	TRBJ1-2	TGCGCCAGCAGCCTCCGGACAGGGAGCGTCGGCTACACCTTC	CASSLRTGSVGYTF
TRBV5-1	-	-	TRBJ2-5	TGCGCCAGCAGCTTAGCAGGGCGACAAGAGACCCAGTACTTC	CASSLAGRQETQYF
TRBV5-1	-	-	TRBJ2-3	TGCGCCAGCAGCACCGGACAGAGCACAGATACGCAGTATTTT	CASSTGQSTDTQYF
TRBV10-3	TRBD2	-	TRBJ2-7	TGTGCCATCAAAGTTCGTAGGGAGGGCTACGAGCAGTACTTC	CAIKVRREGYEQYF
TRBV29-1	-	-	TRBJ1-2	TGCAGCGTTGGGGAGGGAGGCCATGGCTACACCTTC	CSVGEGGHGYTF
TRBV5-8	TRBD1	-	TRBJ1-2	TGTGCCAGCAGCCCCCTGGGACAGGGAGGAGGGTATGGCTACACCTTC	CASSPLGQGGGYGYTF
TRBV19	-	-	TRBJ1-5	TGTGCCAGTAGTAAGAGTTCCTATCAGCCCCAGCATTTT	CASSKSSYQPQHF
TRBV2	TRBD2	-	TRBJ2-5	TGTGCCAGCAGTCTTCTAGCGGGGGATTCCCTAAAGACCCAGTACTTC	CASSLLAGDSLKTQYF
TRBV6-5	-	-	TRBJ1-1	TGTGCCAGCAGTTACACCTACCCGCGGGCCACTGAAGCTTTCTTT	CASSYTYPRATEAFF
TRBV4-1	-	-	TRBJ1-1	TGCGCCAGCAGCCAAGTCCTAGTGCTGGACACTGAAGCTTTCTTT	CASSQVLVLDTEAFF
TRBV7-8	-	-	TRBJ2-2	TGTGCCAGCAGCTTAGAGTACAGGGTTAGCGGGGAGCTGTTTTTT	CASSLEYRVSGELFF
TRBV11-1	TRBD1	-	TRBJ2-2	TGTGCCAGCAGCTTAGTTGGGGACAGCACCGGGGAGCTGTTTTTT	CASSLVGDSTGELFF
TRBV6-1	-	-	TRBJ2-4	TGTGCCAGCAGTGAAGAAGGGGTAGGAGCCAAAAACATTCAGTACTTC	CASSEEGVGAKNIQYF
TRBV6-5	TRBD1	-	TRBJ1-5	TGTGCCAGCAGTCCTTGGGACAGATATCAGCCCCAGCATTTT	CASSPWDRYQPQHF